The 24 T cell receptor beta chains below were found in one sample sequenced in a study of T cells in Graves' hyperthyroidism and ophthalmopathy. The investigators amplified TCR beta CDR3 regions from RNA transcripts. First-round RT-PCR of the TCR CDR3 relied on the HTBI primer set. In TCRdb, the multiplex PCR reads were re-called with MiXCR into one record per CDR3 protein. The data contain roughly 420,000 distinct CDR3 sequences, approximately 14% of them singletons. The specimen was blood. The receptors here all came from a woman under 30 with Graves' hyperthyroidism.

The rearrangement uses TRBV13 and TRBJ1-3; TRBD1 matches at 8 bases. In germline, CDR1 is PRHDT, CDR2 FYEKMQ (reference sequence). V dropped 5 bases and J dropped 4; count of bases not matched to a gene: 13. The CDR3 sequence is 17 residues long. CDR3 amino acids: CASSLFFRGPWGNTIYF. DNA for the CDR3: TGTGCCAGCAGCCTGTTTTTCAGGGGGCCGTGGGGAAACACCATATATTTT.

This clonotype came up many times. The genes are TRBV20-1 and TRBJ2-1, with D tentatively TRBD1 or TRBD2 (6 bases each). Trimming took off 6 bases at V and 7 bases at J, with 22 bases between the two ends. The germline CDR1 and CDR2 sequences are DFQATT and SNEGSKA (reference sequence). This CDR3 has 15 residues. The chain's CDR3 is CSAAEGTPERNEQFF. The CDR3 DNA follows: TGCAGTGCCGCGGAGGGGACACCTGAGAGGAATGAGCAGTTCTTC.

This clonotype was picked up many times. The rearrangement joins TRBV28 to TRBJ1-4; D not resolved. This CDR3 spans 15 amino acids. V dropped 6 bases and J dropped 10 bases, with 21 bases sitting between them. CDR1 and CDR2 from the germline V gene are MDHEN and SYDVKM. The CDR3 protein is CASRPPGRSRGKLFF. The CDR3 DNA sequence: TGTGCCAGCAGACCACCGGGCCGTTCGCGAGGAAAACTGTTTTTT.

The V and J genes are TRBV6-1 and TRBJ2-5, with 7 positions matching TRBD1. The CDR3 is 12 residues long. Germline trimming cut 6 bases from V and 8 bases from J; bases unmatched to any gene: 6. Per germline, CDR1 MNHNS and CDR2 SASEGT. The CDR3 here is CASRGTVSTQYF. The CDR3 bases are TGTGCCAGCAGAGGGACAGTCTCTACCCAGTACTTC.

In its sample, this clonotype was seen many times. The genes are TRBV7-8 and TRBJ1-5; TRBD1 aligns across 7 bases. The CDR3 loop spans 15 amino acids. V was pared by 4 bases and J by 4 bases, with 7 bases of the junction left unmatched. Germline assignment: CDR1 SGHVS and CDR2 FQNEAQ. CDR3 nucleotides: TGTGCCAGCAGCTCGTCCGGGACAGCAAATCAGCCCCAGCATTTT. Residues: CASSSSGTANQPQHF.

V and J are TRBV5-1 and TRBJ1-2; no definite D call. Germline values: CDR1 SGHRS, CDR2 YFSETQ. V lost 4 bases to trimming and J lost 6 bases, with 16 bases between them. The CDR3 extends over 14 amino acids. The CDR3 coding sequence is TGCGCCAGCAGCGAAACCTTTGCGGTAAATGGCTACACCTTC. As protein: CASSETFAVNGYTF. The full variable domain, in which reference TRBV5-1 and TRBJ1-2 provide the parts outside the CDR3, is KAGVTQTPRYLIKTRGQQVTLSCSPISGHRSVSWYQQTPGQGLQFLFEYFSETQRNKGNFPGRFSGRQFSNSRSEMNVSTLELGDSALYLCASSETFAVNGYTFGSGTRLTVV.

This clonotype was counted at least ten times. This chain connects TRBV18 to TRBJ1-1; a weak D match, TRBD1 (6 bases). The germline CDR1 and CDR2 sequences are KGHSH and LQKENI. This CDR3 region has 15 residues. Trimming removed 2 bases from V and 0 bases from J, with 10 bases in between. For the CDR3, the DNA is TGTGCCAGCTCACCAGGACAGAGAATGAACACTGAAGCTTTCTTT. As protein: CASSPGQRMNTEAFF.

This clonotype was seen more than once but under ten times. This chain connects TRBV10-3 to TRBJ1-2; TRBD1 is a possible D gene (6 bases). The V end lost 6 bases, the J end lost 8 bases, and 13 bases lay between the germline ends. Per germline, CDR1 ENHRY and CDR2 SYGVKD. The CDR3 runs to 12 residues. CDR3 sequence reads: CAIRGGARGYTF. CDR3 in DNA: TGTGCCATCAGGGGGGGGGCCAGAGGCTACACCTTC.

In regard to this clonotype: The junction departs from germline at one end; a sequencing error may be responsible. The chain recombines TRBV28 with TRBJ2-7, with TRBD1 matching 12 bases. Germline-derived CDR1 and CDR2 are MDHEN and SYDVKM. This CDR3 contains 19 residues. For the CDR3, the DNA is TGTGCCAGCGGTTTAACCGGGACAGGGGGCTCATTTTTTTCCTACGAGCAGTACTTC. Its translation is CASGLTGTGGSFFSYEQYF.

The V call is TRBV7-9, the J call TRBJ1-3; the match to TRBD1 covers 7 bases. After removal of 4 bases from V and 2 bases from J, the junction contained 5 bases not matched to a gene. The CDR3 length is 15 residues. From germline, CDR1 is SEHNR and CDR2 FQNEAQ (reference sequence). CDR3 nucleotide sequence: TGTGCCAGCAGCTCCCGACAGGGCACTGGAAACACCATATATTTT. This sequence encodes CASSSRQGTGNTIYF.

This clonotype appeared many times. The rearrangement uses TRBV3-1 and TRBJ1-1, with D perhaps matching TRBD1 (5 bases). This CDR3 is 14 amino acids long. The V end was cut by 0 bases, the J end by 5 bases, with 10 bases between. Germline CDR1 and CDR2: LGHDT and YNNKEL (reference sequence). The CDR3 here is CASSQEGDRTEAFF. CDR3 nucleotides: TGTGCCAGCAGCCAAGAAGGGGATAGGACTGAAGCTTTCTTT.

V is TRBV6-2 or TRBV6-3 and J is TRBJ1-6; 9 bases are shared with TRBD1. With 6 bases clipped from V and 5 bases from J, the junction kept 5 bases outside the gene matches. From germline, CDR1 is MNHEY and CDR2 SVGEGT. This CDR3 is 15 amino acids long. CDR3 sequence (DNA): TGTGCCAGCAGGCTCGACAGGGGGGATAATTCACCCCTCCACTTT. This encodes CASRLDRGDNSPLHF.

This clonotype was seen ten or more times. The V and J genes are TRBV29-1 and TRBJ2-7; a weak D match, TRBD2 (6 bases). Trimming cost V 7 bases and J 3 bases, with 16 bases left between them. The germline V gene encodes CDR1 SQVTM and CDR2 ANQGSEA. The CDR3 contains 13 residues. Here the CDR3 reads CSARGWGDYEQYF. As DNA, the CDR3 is TGCAGCGCCCGAGGGTGGGGGGACTACGAGCAGTACTTC.

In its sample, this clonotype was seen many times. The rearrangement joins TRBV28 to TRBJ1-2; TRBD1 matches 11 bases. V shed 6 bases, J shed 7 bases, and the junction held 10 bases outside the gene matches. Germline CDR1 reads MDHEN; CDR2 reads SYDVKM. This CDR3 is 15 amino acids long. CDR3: CASSSPGQGDGGYTF. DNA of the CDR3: TGTGCCAGCAGCTCTCCGGGACAGGGGGATGGTGGCTACACCTTC.

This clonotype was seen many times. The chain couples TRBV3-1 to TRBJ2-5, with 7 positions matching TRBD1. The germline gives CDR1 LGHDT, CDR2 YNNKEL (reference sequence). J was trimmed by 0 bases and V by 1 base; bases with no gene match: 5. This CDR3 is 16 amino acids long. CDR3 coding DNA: TGTGCCAGCAGCCAAGCCCCGGGACAGTACCAAGAGACCCAGTACTTC. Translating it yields CASSQAPGQYQETQYF.

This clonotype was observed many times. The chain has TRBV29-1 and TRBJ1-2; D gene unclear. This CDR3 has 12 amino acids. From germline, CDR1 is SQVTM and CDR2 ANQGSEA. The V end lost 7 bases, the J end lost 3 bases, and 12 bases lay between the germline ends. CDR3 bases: TGCAGCGCCACTTCCGGGGACTATGGCTACACCTTC. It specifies CSATSGDYGYTF.

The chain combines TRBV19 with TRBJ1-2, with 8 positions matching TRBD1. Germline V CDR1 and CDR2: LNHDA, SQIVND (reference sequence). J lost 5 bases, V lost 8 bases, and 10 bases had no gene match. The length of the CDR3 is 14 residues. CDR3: CASSRDRLGYGYTF. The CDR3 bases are TGTGCCAGTTCACGGGACAGGTTGGGGTATGGCTACACCTTC.

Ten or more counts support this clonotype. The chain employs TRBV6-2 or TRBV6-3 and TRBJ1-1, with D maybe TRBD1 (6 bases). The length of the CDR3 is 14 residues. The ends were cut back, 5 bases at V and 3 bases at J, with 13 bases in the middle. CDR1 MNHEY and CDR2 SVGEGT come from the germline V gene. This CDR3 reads CASSGDHRDTEAFF. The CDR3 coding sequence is TGTGCCAGCAGTGGCGATCACAGGGACACTGAAGCTTTCTTT.

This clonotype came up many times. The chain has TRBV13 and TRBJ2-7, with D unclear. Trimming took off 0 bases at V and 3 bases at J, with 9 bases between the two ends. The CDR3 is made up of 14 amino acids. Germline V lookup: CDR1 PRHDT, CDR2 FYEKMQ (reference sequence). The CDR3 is CASSLGNLNYEQYF. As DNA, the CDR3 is TGTGCCAGCAGCTTAGGGAACCTAAACTACGAGCAGTACTTC.

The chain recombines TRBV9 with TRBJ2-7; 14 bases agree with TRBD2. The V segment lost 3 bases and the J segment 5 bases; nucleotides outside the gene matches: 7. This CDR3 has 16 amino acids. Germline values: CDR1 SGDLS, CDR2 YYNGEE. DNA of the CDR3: TGTGCCAGCAGCGCAGGGGGACTAGCGGGAGCCCACGAGCAGTACTTC. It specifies CASSAGGLAGAHEQYF.

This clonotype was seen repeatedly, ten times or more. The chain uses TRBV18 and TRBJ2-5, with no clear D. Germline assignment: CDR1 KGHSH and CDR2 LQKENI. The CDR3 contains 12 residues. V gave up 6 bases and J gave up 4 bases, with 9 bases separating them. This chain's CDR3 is CASSPGLETQYF. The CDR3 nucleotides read TGTGCCAGCTCCCCCGGGCTAGAGACCCAGTACTTC.

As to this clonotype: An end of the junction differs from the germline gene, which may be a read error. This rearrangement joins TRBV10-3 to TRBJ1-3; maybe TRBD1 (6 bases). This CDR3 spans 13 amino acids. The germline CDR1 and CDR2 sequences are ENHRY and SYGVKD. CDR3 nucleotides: TGTGCCATCAGTGGTGTTGGGGGGCAGCGAGGAGATTTT. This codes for CAISGVGGQRGDF.

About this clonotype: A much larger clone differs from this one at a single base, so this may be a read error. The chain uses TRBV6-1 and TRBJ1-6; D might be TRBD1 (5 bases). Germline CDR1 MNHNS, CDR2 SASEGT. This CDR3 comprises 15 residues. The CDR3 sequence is CAGSPKGLGNSPLHF. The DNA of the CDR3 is TGTGCCGGCAGTCCAAAGGGGCTTGGTAATTCACCCCTCCACTTT.

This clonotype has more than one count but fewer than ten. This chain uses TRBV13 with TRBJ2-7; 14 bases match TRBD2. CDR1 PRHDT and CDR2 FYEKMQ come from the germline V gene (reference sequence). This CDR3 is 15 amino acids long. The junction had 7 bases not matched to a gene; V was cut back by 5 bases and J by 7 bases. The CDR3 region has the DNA TGTGCCAGCAGCCCTGGACTAGCGGGAGGCCGAGAGCAGTACTTC. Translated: CASSPGLAGGREQYF.